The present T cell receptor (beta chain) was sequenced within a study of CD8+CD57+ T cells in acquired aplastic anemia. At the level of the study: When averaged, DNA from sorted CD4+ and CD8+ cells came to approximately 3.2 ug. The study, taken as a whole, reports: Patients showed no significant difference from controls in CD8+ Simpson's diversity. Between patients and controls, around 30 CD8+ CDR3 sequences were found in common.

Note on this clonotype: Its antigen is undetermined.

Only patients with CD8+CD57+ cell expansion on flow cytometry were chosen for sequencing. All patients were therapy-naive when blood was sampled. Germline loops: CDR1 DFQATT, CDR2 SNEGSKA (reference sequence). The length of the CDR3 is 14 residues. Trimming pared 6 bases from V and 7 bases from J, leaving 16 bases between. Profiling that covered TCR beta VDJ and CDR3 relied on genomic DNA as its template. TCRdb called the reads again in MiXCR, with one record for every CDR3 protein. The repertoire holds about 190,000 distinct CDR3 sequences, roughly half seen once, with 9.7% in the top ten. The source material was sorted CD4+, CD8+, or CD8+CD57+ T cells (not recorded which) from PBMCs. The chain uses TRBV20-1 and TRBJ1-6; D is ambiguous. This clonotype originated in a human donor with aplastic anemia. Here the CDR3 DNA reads TGCAGTGCCAGCGGACGGACCGCCAATTCACCCCTCCACTTT. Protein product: CSASGRTANSPLHF.